Listed below are T cell receptor beta chains from one sample, sequenced in a study of blood T cells in healthy people across ages. Each CDR3 protein gets one entry after TCRdb re-called the 5' RACE reads with MiXCR. This table has around 1,900,000 distinct CDR3 sequences, about two fifths appearing once. Source material: blood. The receptors come from a human donor in good health. CDR3s include the opening cysteine and the closing phenylalanine or tryptophan. D genes are given only for firm matches. Expanded clones get a size class; other rows say once, few or many, or leave the size out.

>18|few|TRBD2|TRBV12-3/TRBV12-4|TRBJ2-1
TGTGCCAGCAGTTTAGATAGGGCTAGCGGGGGGCCCTACAATGAGCAGTTCTTC
CASSLDRASGGPYNEQFF
>13|.|.|TRBV20-1|TRBJ1-1
TGCAGTGCTAGACAGGACAGTAACACTGAAGCTTTCTTT
CSARQDSNTEAFF
>14|.|.|TRBV5-1|TRBJ1-1
TGCGCCAGCAGCCTGGACTGGACAAGCACTGAAGCTTTCTTT
CASSLDWTSTEAFF
>14|few|.|TRBV6-2/TRBV6-3|TRBJ2-5
TGTGCCAGCAGTTACCTAGGCCAAATGGAGGGGCAGTACTTC
CASSYLGQMEGQYF
>15|.|TRBD2|TRBV7-2|TRBJ2-7
TGTGCCAGCAGCTTAGTCGTAATAGCGGGGTACGAGCAGTACTTC
CASSLVVIAGYEQYF
>16|.|TRBD2|TRBV7-9|TRBJ2-1
TGTGCCAGCAGTTCCCCGACTAGCGGGGTTGGCAATGAGCAGTTCTTC
CASSSPTSGVGNEQFF
>15|.|TRBD1|TRBV5-6|TRBJ2-5
TGTGCCAGCAGCTGGGCCTCGACAGGGCCAGAGACCCAGTACTTC
CASSWASTGPETQYF
>15|few|TRBD1|TRBV20-1|TRBJ2-7
TGCAGTGCTAGAGCCCGACAGGGTTTTGGATACGAGCAGTACTTC
CSARARQGFGYEQYF
>14|.|.|TRBV12-3/TRBV12-4|TRBJ2-7
TGTGCCAGCAGTTTATTGGGCAGGTTCTACGAGCAGTACTTC
CASSLLGRFYEQYF
>12|few|.|TRBV29-1|TRBJ1-2
TGCAGCGTTGAAGATCCGGGACCTGGCTACACCTTC
CSVEDPGPGYTF
>18|few|.|TRBV28|TRBJ2-4
TGTGCCAGCAGTCCCGGGGGAGGGGGATGGGGAACCAAAAACATTCAGTACTTC
CASSPGGGGWGTKNIQYF